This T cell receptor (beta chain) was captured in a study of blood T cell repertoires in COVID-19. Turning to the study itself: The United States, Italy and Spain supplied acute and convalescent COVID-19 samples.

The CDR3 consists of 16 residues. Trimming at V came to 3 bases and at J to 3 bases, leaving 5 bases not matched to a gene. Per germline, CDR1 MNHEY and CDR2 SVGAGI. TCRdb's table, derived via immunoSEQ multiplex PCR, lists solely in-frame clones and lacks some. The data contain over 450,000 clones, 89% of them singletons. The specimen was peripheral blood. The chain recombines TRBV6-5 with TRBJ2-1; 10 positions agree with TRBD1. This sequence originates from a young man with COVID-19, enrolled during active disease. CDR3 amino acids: CASSYPGTGVYNEQFF. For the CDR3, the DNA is TGTGCCAGCAGTTATCCCGGGACAGGGGTCTACAATGAGCAGTTCTTC.